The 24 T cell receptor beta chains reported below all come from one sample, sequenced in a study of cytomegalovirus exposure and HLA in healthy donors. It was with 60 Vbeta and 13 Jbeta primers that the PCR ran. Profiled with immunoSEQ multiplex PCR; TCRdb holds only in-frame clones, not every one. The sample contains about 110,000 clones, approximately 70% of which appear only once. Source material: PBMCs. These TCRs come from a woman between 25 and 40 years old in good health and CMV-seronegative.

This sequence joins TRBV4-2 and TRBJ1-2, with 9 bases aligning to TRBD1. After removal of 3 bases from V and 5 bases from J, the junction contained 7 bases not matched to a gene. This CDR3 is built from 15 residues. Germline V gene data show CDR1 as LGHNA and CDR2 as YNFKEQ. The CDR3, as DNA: TGTGCCAGCAGCCAGGACCGGGACAGGGTATATGGCTACACCTTC. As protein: CASSQDRDRVYGYTF.

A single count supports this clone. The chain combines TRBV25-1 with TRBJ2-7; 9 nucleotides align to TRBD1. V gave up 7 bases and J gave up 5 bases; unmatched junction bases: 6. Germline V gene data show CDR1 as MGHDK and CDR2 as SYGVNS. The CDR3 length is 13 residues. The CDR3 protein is CASKGQGQNEQYF. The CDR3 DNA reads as TGTGCCAGCAAGGGACAGGGCCAAAACGAGCAGTACTTC.

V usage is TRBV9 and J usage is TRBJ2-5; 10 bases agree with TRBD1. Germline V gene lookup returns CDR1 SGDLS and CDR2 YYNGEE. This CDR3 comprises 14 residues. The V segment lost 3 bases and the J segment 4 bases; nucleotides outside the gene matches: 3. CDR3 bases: TGTGCCAGCAGCGCTCGGACAGGGGGAGAGACCCAGTACTTC. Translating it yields CASSARTGGETQYF.

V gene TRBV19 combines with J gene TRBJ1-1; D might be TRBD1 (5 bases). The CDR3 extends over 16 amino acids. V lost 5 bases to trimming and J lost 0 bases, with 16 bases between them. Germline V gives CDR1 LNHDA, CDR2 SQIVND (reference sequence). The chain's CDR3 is CASSAAGVPLNTEAFF. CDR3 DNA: TGTGCCAGTAGTGCGGCGGGGGTACCCCTGAACACTGAAGCTTTCTTT.

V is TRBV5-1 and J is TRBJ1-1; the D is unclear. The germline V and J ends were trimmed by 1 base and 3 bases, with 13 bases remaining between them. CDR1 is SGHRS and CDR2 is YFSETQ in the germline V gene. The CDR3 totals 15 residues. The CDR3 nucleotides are TGCGCCAGCAGCTTGCCCCGAGGCGTCGACACTGAAGCTTTCTTT. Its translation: CASSLPRGVDTEAFF.

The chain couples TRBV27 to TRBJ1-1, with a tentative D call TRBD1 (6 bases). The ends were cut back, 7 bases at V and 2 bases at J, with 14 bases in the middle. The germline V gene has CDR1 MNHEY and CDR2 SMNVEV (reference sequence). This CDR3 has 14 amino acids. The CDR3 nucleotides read TGTGCCAGCACCAAGACAGGATTCAACACTGAAGCTTTCTTT. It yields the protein CASTKTGFNTEAFF.

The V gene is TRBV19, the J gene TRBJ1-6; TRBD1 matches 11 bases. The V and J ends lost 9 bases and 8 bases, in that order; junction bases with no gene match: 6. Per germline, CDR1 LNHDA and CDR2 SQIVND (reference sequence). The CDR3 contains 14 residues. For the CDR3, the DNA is TGTGCCAGCAGGTGGGGACAGGGGGATTCACCCCTCCACTTT. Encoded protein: CASRWGQGDSPLHF.

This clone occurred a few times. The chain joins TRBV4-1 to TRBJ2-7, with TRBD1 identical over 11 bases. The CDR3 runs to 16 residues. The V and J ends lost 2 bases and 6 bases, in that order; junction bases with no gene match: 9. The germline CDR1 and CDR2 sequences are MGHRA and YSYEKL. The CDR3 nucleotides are TGCGCCAGCAGCCAACTATGGCGGACAGGGGGCCCCGAGCAGTACTTC. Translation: CASSQLWRTGGPEQYF.

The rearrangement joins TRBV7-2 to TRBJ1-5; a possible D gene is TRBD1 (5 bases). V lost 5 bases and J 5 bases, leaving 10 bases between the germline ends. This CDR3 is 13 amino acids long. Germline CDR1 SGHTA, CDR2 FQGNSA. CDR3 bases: TGTGCCAGCAGCCCGGGGGAGGATCAGCCCCAGCATTTT. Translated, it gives CASSPGEDQPQHF.

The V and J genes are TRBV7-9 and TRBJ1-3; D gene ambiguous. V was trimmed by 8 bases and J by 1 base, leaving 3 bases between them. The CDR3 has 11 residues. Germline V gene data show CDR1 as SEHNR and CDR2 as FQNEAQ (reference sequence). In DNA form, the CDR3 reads TGTGCCAGCCTATCTGGAAACACCATATATTTT. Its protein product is CASLSGNTIYF.

In nucleotides, the CDR3 is TGTGCCAGCAGTTTATTACTAGCGGGAGCGTCTAGCACAGATACGCAGTATTTT. Translated, it gives CASSLLLAGASSTDTQYF. This chain uses TRBV27 with TRBJ2-3, with 11 bases lining up with TRBD2. The CDR3 totals 18 residues. Per the germline V gene, CDR1 is MNHEY and CDR2 is SMNVEV (reference sequence). With 1 base clipped from V and 0 bases from J, the junction kept 6 bases outside the gene matches.

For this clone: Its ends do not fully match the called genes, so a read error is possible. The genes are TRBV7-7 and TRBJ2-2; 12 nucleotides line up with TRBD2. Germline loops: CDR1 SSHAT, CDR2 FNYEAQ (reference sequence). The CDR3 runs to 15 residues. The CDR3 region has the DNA TGTGCTAGCAGTCGTGGACTAGCGGGGATAGGGGAGCTGTTTTTT. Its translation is CASSRGLAGIGELFF.

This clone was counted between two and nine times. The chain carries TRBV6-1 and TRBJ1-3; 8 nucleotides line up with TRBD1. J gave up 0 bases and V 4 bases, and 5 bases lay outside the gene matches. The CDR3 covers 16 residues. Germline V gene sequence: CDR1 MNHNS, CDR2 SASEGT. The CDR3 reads CASSADRGVSGNTIYF. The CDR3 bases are TGTGCCAGCAGTGCAGACAGGGGAGTCTCTGGAAACACCATATATTTT.

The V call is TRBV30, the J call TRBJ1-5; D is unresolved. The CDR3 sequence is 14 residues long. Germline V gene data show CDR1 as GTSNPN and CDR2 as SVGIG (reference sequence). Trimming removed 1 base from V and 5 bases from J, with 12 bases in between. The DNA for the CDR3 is TGTGCCTGGAGTGAGGTACGTGGAGATCAGCCCCAGCATTTT. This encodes CAWSEVRGDQPQHF.

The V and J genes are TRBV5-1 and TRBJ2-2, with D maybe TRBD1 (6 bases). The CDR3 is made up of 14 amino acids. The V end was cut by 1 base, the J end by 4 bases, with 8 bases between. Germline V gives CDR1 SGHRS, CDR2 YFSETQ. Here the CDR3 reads CASSLTGPTGELFF. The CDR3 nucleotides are TGCGCCAGCAGCTTGACAGGGCCCACCGGGGAGCTGTTTTTT.

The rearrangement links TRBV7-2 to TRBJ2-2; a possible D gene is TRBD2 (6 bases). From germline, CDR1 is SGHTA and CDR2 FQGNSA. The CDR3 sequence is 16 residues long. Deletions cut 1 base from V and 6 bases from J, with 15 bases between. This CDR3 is CASSLEFTSGAGELFF. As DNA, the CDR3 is TGTGCCAGCAGCTTAGAGTTTACGTCGGGAGCCGGGGAGCTGTTTTTT. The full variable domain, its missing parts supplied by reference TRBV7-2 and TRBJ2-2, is GAGVSQSPSNKVTEKGKDVELRCDPISGHTALYWYRQSLGQGLEFLIYFQGNSAPDKSGLPSDRFSAERTGGSVSTLTIQRTQQEDSAVYLCASSLEFTSGAGELFFGEGSRLTVL.

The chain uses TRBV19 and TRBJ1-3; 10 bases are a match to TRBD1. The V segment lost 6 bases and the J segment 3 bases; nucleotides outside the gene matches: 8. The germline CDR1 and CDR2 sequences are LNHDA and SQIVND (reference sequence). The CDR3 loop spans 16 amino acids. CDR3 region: CASRRTGTGDGNTIYF. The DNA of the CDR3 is TGTGCCAGTAGAAGAACCGGGACAGGGGATGGAAACACCATATATTTT.

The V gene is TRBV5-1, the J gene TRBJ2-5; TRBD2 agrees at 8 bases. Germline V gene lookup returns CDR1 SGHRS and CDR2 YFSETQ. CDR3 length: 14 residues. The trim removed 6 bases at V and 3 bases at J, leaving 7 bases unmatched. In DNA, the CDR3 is TGCGCCAGCAAACCCAGCGGGGGAAAAGAGACCCAGTACTTC. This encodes CASKPSGGKETQYF.

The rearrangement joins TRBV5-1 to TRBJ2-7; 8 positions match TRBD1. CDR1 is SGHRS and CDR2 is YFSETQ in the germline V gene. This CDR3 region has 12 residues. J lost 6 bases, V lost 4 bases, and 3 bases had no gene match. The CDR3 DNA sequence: TGCGCCAGCAGCGCAGGGGGCGCCGAGCAGTACTTC. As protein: CASSAGGAEQYF. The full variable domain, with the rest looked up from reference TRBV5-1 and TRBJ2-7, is KAGVTQTPRYLIKTRGQQVTLSCSPISGHRSVSWYQQTPGQGLQFLFEYFSETQRNKGNFPGRFSGRQFSNSRSEMNVSTLELGDSALYLCASSAGGAEQYFGPGTRLTVT.

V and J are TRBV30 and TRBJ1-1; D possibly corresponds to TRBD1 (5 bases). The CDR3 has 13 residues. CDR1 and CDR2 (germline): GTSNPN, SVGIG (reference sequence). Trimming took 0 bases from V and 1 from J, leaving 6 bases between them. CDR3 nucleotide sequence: TGTGCCTGGAGTGTAGGACAGAACACTGAAGCTTTCTTT. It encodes CAWSVGQNTEAFF.

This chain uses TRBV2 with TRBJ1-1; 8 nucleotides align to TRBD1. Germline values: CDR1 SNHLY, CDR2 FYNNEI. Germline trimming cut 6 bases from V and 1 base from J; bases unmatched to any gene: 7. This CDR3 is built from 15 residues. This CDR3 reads CASSIQGAENTEAFF. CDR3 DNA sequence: TGTGCCAGCAGCATTCAGGGGGCGGAGAACACTGAAGCTTTCTTT.

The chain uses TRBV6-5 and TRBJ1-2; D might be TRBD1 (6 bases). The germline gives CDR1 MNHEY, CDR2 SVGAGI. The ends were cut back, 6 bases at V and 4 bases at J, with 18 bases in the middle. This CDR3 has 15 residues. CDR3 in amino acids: CASSWTGQIIYGYTF. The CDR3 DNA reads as TGTGCCAGCAGCTGGACCGGACAGATCATCTATGGCTACACCTTC.

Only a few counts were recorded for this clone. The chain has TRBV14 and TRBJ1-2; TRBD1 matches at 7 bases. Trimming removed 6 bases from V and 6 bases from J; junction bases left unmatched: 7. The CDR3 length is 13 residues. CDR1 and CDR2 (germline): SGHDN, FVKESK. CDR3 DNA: TGTGCCAGCAGAATGACAGGGTACAATGGCTACACCTTC. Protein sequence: CASRMTGYNGYTF.

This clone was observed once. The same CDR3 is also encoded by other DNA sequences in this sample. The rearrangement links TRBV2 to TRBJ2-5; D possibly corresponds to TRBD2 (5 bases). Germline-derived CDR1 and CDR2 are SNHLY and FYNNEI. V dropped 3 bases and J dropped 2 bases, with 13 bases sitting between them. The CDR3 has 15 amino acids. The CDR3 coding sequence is TGTGCCAGCAGTGATCGGACTCGACGGCAAGAGACCCAGTACTTC. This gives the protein CASSDRTRRQETQYF.